This TCR beta chain was captured by sequencing in a study of T cells in Graves' hyperthyroidism and ophthalmopathy. There were TCR beta CDR3 regions amplified from RNA transcripts. A set of HTBI primers served as the primers for a first-round RT-PCR of the TCR CDR3. MiXCR, applied by TCRdb to the multiplex PCR reads, yields one record per CDR3 protein. Of about 640,000 distinct CDR3 sequences in the sample, roughly 20% were seen once. Germline lookup yields CDR1 LGHNA and CDR2 YNFKEQ. The CDR3 is 16 residues long. V was shortened by 1 base and J by 3 bases, with 12 bases between the two germline ends.

The chain combines TRBV4-2 with TRBJ2-2; D unclear. The source is a man aged 30 to 45 with Graves' ophthalmopathy. The sample comprised blood. The CDR3 DNA sequence: TGTGCCAGCAGCCAAGTTGGGGTGGTGGACACCGGGGAGCTGTTTTTT. Protein sequence: CASSQVGVVDTGELFF.